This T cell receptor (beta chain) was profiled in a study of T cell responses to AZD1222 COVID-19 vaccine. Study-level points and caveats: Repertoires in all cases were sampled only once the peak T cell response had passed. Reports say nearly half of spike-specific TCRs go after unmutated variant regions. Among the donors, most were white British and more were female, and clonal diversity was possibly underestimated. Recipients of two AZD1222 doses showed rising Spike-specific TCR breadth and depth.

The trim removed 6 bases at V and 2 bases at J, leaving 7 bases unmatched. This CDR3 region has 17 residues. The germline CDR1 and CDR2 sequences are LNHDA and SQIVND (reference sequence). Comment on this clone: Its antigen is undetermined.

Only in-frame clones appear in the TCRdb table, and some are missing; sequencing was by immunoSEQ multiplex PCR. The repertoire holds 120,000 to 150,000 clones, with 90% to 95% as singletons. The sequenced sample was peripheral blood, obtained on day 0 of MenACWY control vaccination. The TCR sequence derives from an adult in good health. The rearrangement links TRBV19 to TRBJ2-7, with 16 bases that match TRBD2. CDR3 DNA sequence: TGTGCCAGTAGGGGGGCCGGGACTAGCGGGAGGGCCTACGAGCAGTACTTC. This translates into CASRGAGTSGRAYEQYF.